The 7 T cell receptor beta chains below all came from one sample that was sequenced in a study of vaccination effects on CD4 cells after COVID-19. Their specific antigens are unknown. Sequencing was performed with immunoSEQ multiplex PCR; in TCRdb, only in-frame clones are kept and a portion is missing. The sample gives 20,000 or so clones, about 73% of which show up once; approximately 10% is in the top ten. Before any sequencing was done, the ViraFEST assay used viral peptide pools to expand antigen-specific CD4+ T cells. A roughly 11-day culture period preceded the isolation of CD4+ T cells. Sequenced material: CD4+ T cells from PBMCs cultured with HCoV-229E spike peptides, taken before COVID-19 vaccination. These receptor sequences come from a human donor who received a COVID-19 vaccine.

The V call is TRBV11-2, the J call TRBJ1-1; D may be TRBD1 (6 bases). Deletions cut 5 bases from V and 1 base from J, with 17 bases between. Per germline, CDR1 SGHAT and CDR2 FQNNGV. This CDR3 has 16 residues. The CDR3 DNA sequence: TGTGCCAGCAGCCTCGCGACAGGCGCGGGGAACACTGAAGCTTTCTTT. As protein: CASSLATGAGNTEAFF. Based on the CDR3 plus reference TRBV11-2 and TRBJ1-1, the full variable domain is EAGVAQSPRYKIIEKRQSVAFWCNPISGHATLYWYQQILGQGPKLLIQFQNNGVVDDSQLPKDRFSAERLKGVDSTLKIQPAKLEDSAVYLCASSLATGAGNTEAFFGQGTRLTVV.

The chain links TRBV19 to TRBJ2-7; the match to TRBD2 covers 13 bases. CDR1 and CDR2 (germline): LNHDA, SQIVND (reference sequence). This CDR3 region has 17 residues. Unmatched junction bases numbered 7, after V lost 5 bases and J lost 0 bases. CDR3 sequence: CASSLTSGGTSSYEQYF. The DNA for the CDR3 is TGTGCCAGTAGTTTGACTAGCGGGGGGACAAGCTCCTACGAGCAGTACTTC. The full variable domain, completed using reference TRBV19 and TRBJ2-7, is DGGITQSPKYLFRKEGQNVTLSCEQNLNHDAMYWYRQDPGQGLRLIYYSQIVNDFQKGDIAEGYSVSREKKESFPLTVTSAQKNPTAFYLCASSLTSGGTSSYEQYFGPGTRLTVT.

The rearrangement uses TRBV10-3 and TRBJ1-2; D is unclear. Germline assignment: CDR1 ENHRY and CDR2 SYGVKD. Trimming cost V 0 bases and J 1 base, with 6 bases left between them. This CDR3 has 14 residues. The CDR3 DNA sequence: TGTGCCATCAGTGAGTCGTTGTTTAACTATGGCTACACCTTC. Amino acid sequence: CAISESLFNYGYTF.

The chain combines TRBV28 with TRBJ1-2, with a weak D call TRBD1 (5 bases). The V end was cut by 7 bases, the J end by 2 bases, with 14 bases between. Germline V gene data show CDR1 as MDHEN and CDR2 as SYDVKM. The CDR3 totals 14 residues. The CDR3 sequence is CASTVGARNYGYTF. CDR3 nucleotides: TGTGCCAGCACGGTTGGGGCGAGAAACTATGGCTACACCTTC.

This clone was recorded a few times. V and J are TRBV7-2 and TRBJ2-3; 8 nucleotides line up with TRBD1. CDR3 length equals 14 residues. Germline V CDR1 and CDR2: SGHTA, FQGNSA. Losses at the gene ends were 4 bases for V and 8 bases for J; bases not matched to a gene: 8. CDR3 sequence (DNA): TGTGCCAGCAGCTCGATCCACACAGGGGGTACGCAGTATTTT. Its protein product is CASSSIHTGGTQYF.

J is TRBJ2-2 and V is TRBV6-5; 10 bases align to TRBD2. This CDR3 contains 14 residues. Trimming at V came to 6 bases and at J to 7 bases, leaving 5 bases not matched to a gene. Per germline, CDR1 MNHEY and CDR2 SVGAGI. The CDR3 nucleotides are TGTGCCAGCAGGCTAGCGGGGGTGGGCGGGGAGCTGTTTTTT. Protein sequence: CASRLAGVGGELFF.

In this sample, this clone turned up a few times. The chain employs TRBV7-9 and TRBJ1-1; a weak D match, TRBD1 (5 bases). The germline V gene has CDR1 SEHNR and CDR2 FQNEAQ (reference sequence). The CDR3 has 14 residues. V shed 1 base and J shed 3 bases, with 9 bases lying between them. This CDR3 reads CASSLGGGDTEAFF. For the CDR3, the DNA is TGTGCCAGCAGCTTAGGAGGAGGGGACACTGAAGCTTTCTTT.